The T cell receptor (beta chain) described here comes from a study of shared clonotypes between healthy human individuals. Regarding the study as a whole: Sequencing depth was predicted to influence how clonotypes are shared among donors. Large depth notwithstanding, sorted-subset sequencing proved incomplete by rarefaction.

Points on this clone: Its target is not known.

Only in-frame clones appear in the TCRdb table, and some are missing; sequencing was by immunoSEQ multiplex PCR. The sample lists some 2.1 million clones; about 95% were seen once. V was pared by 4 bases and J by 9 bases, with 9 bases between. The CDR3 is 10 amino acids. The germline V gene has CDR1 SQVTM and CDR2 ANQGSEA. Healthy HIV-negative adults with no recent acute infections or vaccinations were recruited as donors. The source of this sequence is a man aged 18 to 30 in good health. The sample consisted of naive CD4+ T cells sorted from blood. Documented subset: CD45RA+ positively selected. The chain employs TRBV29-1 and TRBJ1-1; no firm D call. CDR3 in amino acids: CSVGSSKAFF. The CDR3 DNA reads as TGCAGCGTTGGTTCCTCTAAAGCTTTCTTT.